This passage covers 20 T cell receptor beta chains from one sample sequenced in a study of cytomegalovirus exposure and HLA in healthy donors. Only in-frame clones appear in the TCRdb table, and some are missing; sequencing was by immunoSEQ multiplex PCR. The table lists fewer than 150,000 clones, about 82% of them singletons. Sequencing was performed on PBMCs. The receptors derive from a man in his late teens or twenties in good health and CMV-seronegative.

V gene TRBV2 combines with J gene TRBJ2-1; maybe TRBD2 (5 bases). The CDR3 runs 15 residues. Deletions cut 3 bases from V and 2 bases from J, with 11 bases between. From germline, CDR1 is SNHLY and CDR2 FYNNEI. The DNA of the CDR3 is TGTGCCAGCAGTGATGGGGTAGCGACCTACAATGAGCAGTTCTTC. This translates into CASSDGVATYNEQFF.

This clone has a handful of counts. The CDR3 bases are TGTGCCTGGAAAACCCCCGCAGGGCGTGCAGATACGCAGTATTTT. Its protein product is CAWKTPAGRADTQYF. The chain links TRBV30 to TRBJ2-3; TRBD1 is a possible D gene (5 bases). This CDR3 is built from 15 residues. Germline assignment: CDR1 GTSNPN and CDR2 SVGIG (reference sequence). V was cut by 4 bases and J by 4 bases, with 18 bases left in between.

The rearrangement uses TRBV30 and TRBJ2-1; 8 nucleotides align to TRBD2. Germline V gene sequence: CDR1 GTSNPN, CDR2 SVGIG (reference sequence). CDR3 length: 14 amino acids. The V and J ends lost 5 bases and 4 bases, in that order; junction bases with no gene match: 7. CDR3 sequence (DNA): TGTGCCTGGTCCAGCGGGAGAGTATACAATGAGCAGTTCTTC. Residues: CAWSSGRVYNEQFF.

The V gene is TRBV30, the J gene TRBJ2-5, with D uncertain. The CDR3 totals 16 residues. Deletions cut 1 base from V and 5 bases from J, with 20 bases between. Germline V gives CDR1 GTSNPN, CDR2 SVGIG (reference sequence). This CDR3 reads CAWSDLTRPKRETQYF. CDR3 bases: TGTGCCTGGAGTGATTTAACCCGACCCAAGAGGGAGACCCAGTACTTC.

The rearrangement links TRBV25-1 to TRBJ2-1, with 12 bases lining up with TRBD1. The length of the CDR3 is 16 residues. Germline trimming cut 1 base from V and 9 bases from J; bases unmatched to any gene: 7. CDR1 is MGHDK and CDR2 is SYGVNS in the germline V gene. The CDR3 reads CASSEFQGQGASEQFF. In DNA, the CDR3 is TGTGCCAGCAGTGAATTTCAGGGACAGGGGGCGAGTGAGCAGTTCTTC.

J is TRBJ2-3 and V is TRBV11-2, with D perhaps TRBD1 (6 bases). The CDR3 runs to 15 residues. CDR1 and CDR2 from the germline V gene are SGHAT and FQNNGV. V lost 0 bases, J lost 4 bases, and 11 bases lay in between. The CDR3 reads CASSLEGAGADTQYF. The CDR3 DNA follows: TGTGCCAGCAGCTTAGAGGGGGCAGGCGCAGATACGCAGTATTTT.

Here the CDR3 DNA reads TGTGCCAGCCAGGGACAGGGAGGGAATGAGCAGTTCTTC. This encodes CASQGQGGNEQFF. V usage is TRBV11-3 and J usage is TRBJ2-1, with 9 bases matching TRBD1. The CDR3 loop spans 13 amino acids. Germline V gene data show CDR1 as SGHNT and CDR2 as YENEEA. V lost 8 bases and J lost 7; bases outside the gene matches: 6.

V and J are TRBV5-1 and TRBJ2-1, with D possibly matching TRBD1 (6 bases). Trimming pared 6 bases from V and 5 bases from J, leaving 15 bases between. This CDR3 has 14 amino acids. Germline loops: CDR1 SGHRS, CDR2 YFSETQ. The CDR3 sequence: CASTVGASNNEQFF. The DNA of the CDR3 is TGCGCCAGCACCGTGGGGGCGAGTAACAATGAGCAGTTCTTC.

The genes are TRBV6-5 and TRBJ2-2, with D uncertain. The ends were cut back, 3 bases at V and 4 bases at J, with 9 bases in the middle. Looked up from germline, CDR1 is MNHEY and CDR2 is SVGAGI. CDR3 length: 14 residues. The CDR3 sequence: CASSYRPSTGELFF. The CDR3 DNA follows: TGTGCCAGCAGTTATCGTCCGAGCACCGGGGAGCTGTTTTTT.

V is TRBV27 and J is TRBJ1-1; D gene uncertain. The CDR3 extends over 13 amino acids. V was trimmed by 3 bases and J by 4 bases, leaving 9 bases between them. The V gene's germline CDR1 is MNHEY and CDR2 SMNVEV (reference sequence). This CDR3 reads CASSFDSGTEAFF. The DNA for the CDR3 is TGTGCCAGCAGTTTCGATTCCGGCACTGAAGCTTTCTTT.

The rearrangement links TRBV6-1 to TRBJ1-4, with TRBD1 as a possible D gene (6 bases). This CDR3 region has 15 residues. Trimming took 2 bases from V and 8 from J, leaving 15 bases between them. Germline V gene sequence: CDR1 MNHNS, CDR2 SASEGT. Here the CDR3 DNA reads TGTGCCAGCAGTGAACTTCAGGGGCTGGGAGAAAAACTGTTTTTT. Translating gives CASSELQGLGEKLFF.

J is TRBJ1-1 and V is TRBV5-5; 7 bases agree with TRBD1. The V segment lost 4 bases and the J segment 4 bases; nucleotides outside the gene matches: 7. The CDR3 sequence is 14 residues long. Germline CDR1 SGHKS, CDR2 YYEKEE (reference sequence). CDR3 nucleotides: TGTGCCAGCAGCCAATACGGGACAGCCACTGAAGCTTTCTTT. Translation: CASSQYGTATEAFF.

CDR3 DNA sequence: TGTGCCTGGAGTGTTGGAGGGAATGAGCAGTACTTC. Protein product: CAWSVGGNEQYF. The chain uses TRBV30 and TRBJ2-7; D possibly corresponds to TRBD2 (6 bases). CDR1 GTSNPN and CDR2 SVGIG come from the germline V gene (reference sequence). The ends were cut back, 0 bases at V and 7 bases at J, with 10 bases in the middle. The CDR3 runs to 12 residues.

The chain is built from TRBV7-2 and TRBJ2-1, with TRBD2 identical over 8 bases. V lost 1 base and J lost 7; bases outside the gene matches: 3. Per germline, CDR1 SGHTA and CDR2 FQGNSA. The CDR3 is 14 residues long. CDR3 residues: CASSLVSGGNEQFF. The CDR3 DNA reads TGTGCCAGCAGCTTAGTGAGCGGGGGTAATGAGCAGTTCTTC.

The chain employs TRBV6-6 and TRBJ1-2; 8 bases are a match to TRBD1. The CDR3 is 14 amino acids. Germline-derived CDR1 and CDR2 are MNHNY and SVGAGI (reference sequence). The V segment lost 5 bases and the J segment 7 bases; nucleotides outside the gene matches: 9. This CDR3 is CASSRGQGPIGYTF. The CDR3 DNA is TGTGCCAGCAGTCGCGGACAGGGTCCAATTGGCTACACCTTC.

CDR3 in amino acids: CASSPAAGVDIYEQYF. The CDR3 bases are TGTGCCAGCAGCCCAGCTGCGGGAGTCGATATCTACGAGCAGTACTTC. The chain is built from TRBV7-9 and TRBJ2-7; 7 bases map to TRBD2. V dropped 5 bases and J dropped 3; count of bases not matched to a gene: 13. Germline-derived CDR1 and CDR2 are SEHNR and FQNEAQ (reference sequence). This CDR3 is 16 amino acids long. The full variable domain, its missing parts supplied by reference TRBV7-9 and TRBJ2-7, is DTGVSQNPRHKITKRGQNVTFRCDPISEHNRLYWYRQTLGQGPEFLTYFQNEAQLEKSRLLSDRFSAERPKGSFSTLEIQRTEQGDSAMYLCASSPAAGVDIYEQYFGPGTRLTVT.

CDR3: CASSLPPGQETQYF. The CDR3 DNA sequence: TGTGCCAGCAGCTTACCCCCAGGACAGGAGACCCAGTACTTC. V gene TRBV7-6 combines with J gene TRBJ2-5, with D possibly being TRBD1 (6 bases). The V end was cut by 2 bases, the J end by 5 bases, with 12 bases between. The CDR3 is made up of 14 amino acids. Germline-derived CDR1 and CDR2 are SGHVS and FNYEAQ.

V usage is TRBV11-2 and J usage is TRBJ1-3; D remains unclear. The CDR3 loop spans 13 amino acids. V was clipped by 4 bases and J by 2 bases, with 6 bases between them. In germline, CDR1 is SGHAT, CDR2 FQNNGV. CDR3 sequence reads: CASSSGPGNTIYF. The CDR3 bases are TGTGCCAGCAGCTCTGGGCCTGGAAACACCATATATTTT.

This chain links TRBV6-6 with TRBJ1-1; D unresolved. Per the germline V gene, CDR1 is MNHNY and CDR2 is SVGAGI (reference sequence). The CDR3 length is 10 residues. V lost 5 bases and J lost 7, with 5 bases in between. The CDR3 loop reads CASSAGEAFF. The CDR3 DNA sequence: TGTGCCAGCAGTGCGGGTGAAGCTTTCTTT.

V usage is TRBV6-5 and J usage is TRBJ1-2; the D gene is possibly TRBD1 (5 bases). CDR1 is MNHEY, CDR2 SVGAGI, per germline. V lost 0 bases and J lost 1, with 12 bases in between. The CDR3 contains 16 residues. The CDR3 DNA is TGTGCCAGCAGTTACTCGGGGGGAAACCATAACTATGGCTACACCTTC. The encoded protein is CASSYSGGNHNYGYTF.